The sequence of this T cell receptor (beta chain) was determined in a study of spatial heterogeneity in lung cancer. In its sample, this clonotype was seen many times. The junction had 10 bases not matched to a gene; V was cut back by 3 bases and J by 7 bases. The V gene's germline CDR1 is KGHDR and CDR2 SFDVKD. This CDR3 has 17 amino acids. This sample's time point: sample taken at primary tumor resection. Unsorted tumor, nontumor lung tissue or cryopreserved PBMC supplied the whole RNA. TCRdb processed the 5' RACE reads anew with MiXCR; each CDR3 protein has one entry. The sample records approximately 40,000 distinct CDR3 sequences, roughly 8% being singletons.

This receptor was obtained from a male donor with early-stage non-small cell lung cancer. V is TRBV24-1 and J is TRBJ2-1; the match to TRBD1 covers 11 bases. Sequenced here: PBMCs, sampled at surgery. In DNA form, the CDR3 reads TGTGCCACCAGTGATACCACGGACAGGGGGCGGCGGAATGAGCAGTTCTTC. It specifies CATSDTTDRGRRNEQFF.